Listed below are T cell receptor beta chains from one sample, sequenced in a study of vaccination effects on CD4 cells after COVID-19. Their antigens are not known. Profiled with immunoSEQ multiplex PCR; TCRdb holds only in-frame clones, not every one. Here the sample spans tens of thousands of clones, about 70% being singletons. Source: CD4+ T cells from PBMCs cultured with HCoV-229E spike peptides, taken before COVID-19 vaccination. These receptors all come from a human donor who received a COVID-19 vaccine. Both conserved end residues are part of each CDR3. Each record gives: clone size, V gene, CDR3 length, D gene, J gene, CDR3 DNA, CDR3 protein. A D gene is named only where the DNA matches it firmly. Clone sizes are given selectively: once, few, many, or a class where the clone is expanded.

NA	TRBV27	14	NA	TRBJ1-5	TGTGCCAGCAGTTTCAGGGAAGGGAGTCAGCCCCAGCATTTT	CASSFREGSQPQHF
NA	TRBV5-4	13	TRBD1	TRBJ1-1	TGTGCCAGCAGCCGAGACAGGGAGACTGAAGCTTTCTTT	CASSRDRETEAFF
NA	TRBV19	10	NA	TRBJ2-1	TGTGCCAGTAGCCACAATGAGCAGTTCTTC	CASSHNEQFF
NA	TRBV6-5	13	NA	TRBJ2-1	TGTGCCAGCAGAACAAGCGGGACAGTTGAGCAGTTCTTC	CASRTSGTVEQFF
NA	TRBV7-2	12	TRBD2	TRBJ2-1	TGTGCCAGCAGCCACAGCGGGGGGAATCAGTTCTTC	CASSHSGGNQFF
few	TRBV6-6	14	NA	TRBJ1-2	TGTGCCAGCAGTTACTCGACACCAAACTATGGCTACACCTTC	CASSYSTPNYGYTF
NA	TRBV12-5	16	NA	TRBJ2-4	TGTGCTAGTGGTTTGGTCCAGGGAGTGGCCAAAAACATTCAGTACTTC	CASGLVQGVAKNIQYF
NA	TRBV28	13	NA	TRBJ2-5	TGTGCCAGCAATCGGGGCCTACAAGAGACCCAGTACTTC	CASNRGLQETQYF
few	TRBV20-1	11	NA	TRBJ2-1	TGCAGTGCACCCGGGCGGAATGAGCAGTTCTTC	CSAPGRNEQFF
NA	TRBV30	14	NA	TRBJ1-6	TGTGCCTGGAGGAGACAGGTTGGGGGTTCACCCCTCCACTTT	CAWRRQVGGSPLHF
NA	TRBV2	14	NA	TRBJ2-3	TGTGCCAGCAGTTCCCGGCAGTCTCAGGATACGCAGTATTTT	CASSSRQSQDTQYF
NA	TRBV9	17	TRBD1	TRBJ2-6	TGTGCCAGCAGCTTAACGACAGGGGAGTCTGGGGCCAACGTCCTGACTTTC	CASSLTTGESGANVLTF
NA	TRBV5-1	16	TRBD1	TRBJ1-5	TGCGCCAGCAGCTTGACGGCAGGGGGCGCGGATCAGCCCCAGCATTTT	CASSLTAGGADQPQHF
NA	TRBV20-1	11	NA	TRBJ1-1	TGCAGTGCCCTACTAAGGGGGGAAGCTTTCTTT	CSALLRGEAFF
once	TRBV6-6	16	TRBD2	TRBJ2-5	TGTGCCAGCAGGCCTCTGGCCAGCGGGGGCCAAGAGACCCAGTACTTC	CASRPLASGGQETQYF
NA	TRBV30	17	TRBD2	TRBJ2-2	TGTGCCTGGAGCGAGGGGCTAGCGGGGGGGAACACCGGGGAGCTGTTTTTT	CAWSEGLAGGNTGELFF